The rows below give T cell receptor beta chains drawn from one sample of a study of cytomegalovirus exposure and HLA in healthy donors. Produced via immunoSEQ multiplex PCR; TCRdb's table is partial and in-frame only. The sample yields 90,000 to 100,000 clones, approximately 93% seen once. Source material: PBMCs. These receptors were taken from a woman between 25 and 40 years old in good health and CMV-seropositive. Each CDR3 is given with its conserved first and last residue. The D gene is left open where the match is weak. The size entry is marked missing in some rows and otherwise reads once, few, many or a size class.

d_gene	v_gene	abundance	j_gene	CDR3nt	CDR3aa
TRBD2	TRBV30	NA	TRBJ2-1	TGTGCCTGGAGTAATTTGGTAGCGGGAGTGAATGAGCAGTTCTTC	CAWSNLVAGVNEQFF
NA	TRBV30	NA	TRBJ2-1	TGTGCCTGGAGTAACGGAGGCTCCTACAATGAGCAGTTCTTC	CAWSNGGSYNEQFF
TRBD1	TRBV28	NA	TRBJ2-7	TGTGCCAGCAGTTTTGCAGGACAGGGGGTTGAGCAGTACTTC	CASSFAGQGVEQYF
NA	TRBV2	NA	TRBJ1-5	TGTGCCAGCAGCCGGGATATGCGGAATCAGCCCCAGCATTTT	CASSRDMRNQPQHF
TRBD1	TRBV28	NA	TRBJ1-1	TGTGCCAGCAGTTTTGGACAGGGGGCCGGCACTGAAGCTTTCTTT	CASSFGQGAGTEAFF
NA	TRBV18	NA	TRBJ1-2	TGTGCCAGCTCACCACAAGGGAGAGGCTACACCTTC	CASSPQGRGYTF
NA	TRBV6-5	NA	TRBJ2-1	TGTGCCAGCAGTTGGCTTGGTCGGGTCAACAATGAGCAGTTCTTC	CASSWLGRVNNEQFF
TRBD2	TRBV5-4	NA	TRBJ2-7	TGTGCCAGCAGCCCCGGAGCGGGAGGGTACGAGCAGTACTTC	CASSPGAGGYEQYF
TRBD2	TRBV28	NA	TRBJ2-7	TGTGCCAGCACCTCCGGGACTACCTACGAGCAGTACTTC	CASTSGTTYEQYF
TRBD1	TRBV11-2	once	TRBJ1-1	TGTGCCAGCAGTTCAAACAGGGGGCGCCCGGAAGCTTTCTTT	CASSSNRGRPEAFF
TRBD1	TRBV5-1	NA	TRBJ1-1	TGCGCCAGCAGCTGGACAGGGGGCATCACTGAAGCTTTCTTT	CASSWTGGITEAFF
TRBD1	TRBV19	NA	TRBJ1-1	TGTGCCAGTAGTATGCAGACAGGGCGTGTCGCTGAAGCTTTCTTT	CASSMQTGRVAEAFF
TRBD2	TRBV18	once	TRBJ2-7	TGTGCCAGCTCACCACTCCCTAGCGGGAGCGCCTCCTACGAGCAGTACTTC	CASSPLPSGSASYEQYF
TRBD1	TRBV29-1	NA	TRBJ1-5	TGCAGCGTTGAGCAGGGGGCTGGTCAGCCCCAGCATTTT	CSVEQGAGQPQHF
TRBD1	TRBV18	NA	TRBJ1-2	TGTGCCAGCTCACCCCAAAGGACAGGGTTTAACTATGGCTACACCTTC	CASSPQRTGFNYGYTF
NA	TRBV21-1	NA	TRBJ1-5	TGTGCCAGCAGCCGCGGCAGCCATAGCAATCAGCCCCAGCATTTT	CASSRGSHSNQPQHF
NA	TRBV15	NA	TRBJ1-1	TGTGCCACCAGCAGAGACCCGACGGGTGAAGCTTTCTTT	CATSRDPTGEAFF
NA	TRBV6-1	NA	TRBJ2-1	TGTGCCAGCAGTGAAGTTAAACTAGCCCTACGGAATGAGCAGTTCTTC	CASSEVKLALRNEQFF
NA	TRBV4-3	NA	TRBJ1-5	TGCGCCAGCAGCCAAGATTTAGGTGACTTCTATAGCAATCAGCCCCAGCATTTT	CASSQDLGDFYSNQPQHF
TRBD2	TRBV28	NA	TRBJ2-1	TGTGCCAGCGGCTGGACTAGAAAGCAGTTCTTC	CASGWTRKQFF
NA	TRBV7-8	NA	TRBJ2-7	TGTGCCAGCAGCTTAGTGAACAGGGTCATTTCCTACGAGCAGTACTTC	CASSLVNRVISYEQYF
NA	TRBV6-1	NA	TRBJ2-3	TGTGCCAGCAGTGAAGGGCCAGGCCGCACAGATACGCAGTATTTT	CASSEGPGRTDTQYF
TRBD1	TRBV19	NA	TRBJ2-5	TGTGCCAGTAGTATAATTGGTGCCCGGACAGGGGTGACCCAGTACTTC	CASSIIGARTGVTQYF
NA	TRBV21-1	NA	TRBJ1-1	TGTGCCAGCAGCAAAACCCCAGGGTTGGAGAACACTGAAGCTTTCTTT	CASSKTPGLENTEAFF
TRBD2	TRBV6-5	NA	TRBJ2-1	TGTGCCAGCAGTTCGATGACTAGCGGGAACTACAATGAGCAGTTCTTC	CASSSMTSGNYNEQFF
TRBD2	TRBV30	NA	TRBJ2-1	TGTGCCGGGGGGTTTAGCGGGAGGGCCGGTGAGCAGTTCTTC	CAGGFSGRAGEQFF
TRBD2	TRBV6-5	few	TRBJ2-7	TGTGCCGCCACGGGAGGGCCATTGTACGAGCAGTACTTC	CAATGGPLYEQYF
TRBD1	TRBV28	NA	TRBJ2-7	TGTGCCAGCAGTCCCGACGGGACAGGGATGTTGGAGCAGTACTTC	CASSPDGTGMLEQYF
NA	TRBV9	NA	TRBJ2-7	TGTGCCAGCAGCGTAGGGTCAGGGGTCTACGAGCAGTACTTC	CASSVGSGVYEQYF
NA	TRBV5-1	NA	TRBJ2-2	TGCGCCAGCAGCCCCGTACAGGGTTCCGCCGGGGAGCTGTTTTTT	CASSPVQGSAGELFF
NA	TRBV28	NA	TRBJ1-1	TGTGCCAGCAGTGCATCACAGGTCATGAACACTGAAGCTTTCTTT	CASSASQVMNTEAFF
NA	TRBV29-1	NA	TRBJ2-5	TGCAGCGTTGACCGCCCAGGGGCGCCCCAAGAGACCCAGTACTTC	CSVDRPGAPQETQYF
TRBD2	TRBV27	NA	TRBJ2-1	TGTGCCAGCAGTTTCGCTGGTCTAGCGGGAATCGGGGAGCAGTTCTTC	CASSFAGLAGIGEQFF
NA	TRBV7-8	NA	TRBJ2-3	TGTGCCAGCAGCTTAGACAGGGCAACAGATACGCAGTATTTT	CASSLDRATDTQYF
TRBD1	TRBV4-1	NA	TRBJ2-7	TGCGCCAGCAGCCAAAAGGACAGGACCCTGAGCTCCTACGAGCAGTACTTC	CASSQKDRTLSSYEQYF
TRBD2	TRBV7-2	NA	TRBJ2-7	TGTGCCAGCAGCCCAGGTTCCGTAGGGTTAGCGGGAAACTACGAGCAGTACTTC	CASSPGSVGLAGNYEQYF
NA	TRBV10-1	NA	TRBJ1-4	TGCGCCAGCAGTGAAGGGGGACGCATCTTTCGAGAAAAACTGTTTTTT	CASSEGGRIFREKLFF
NA	TRBV7-2	once	TRBJ2-7	TGTGCCAGCAGCCCCGGTTACGAGCAGTACTTC	CASSPGYEQYF
TRBD1	TRBV6-1	NA	TRBJ2-2	TGTGCCGGAAGACAGGGGGTAGTCGGGGAGCTGTTTTTT	CAGRQGVVGELFF
NA	TRBV7-2	NA	TRBJ2-2	TGTGCCAGCAGCTTAACCCCCTTTACAGGATTGAGCACCGGGGAGCTGTTTTTT	CASSLTPFTGLSTGELFF
TRBD2	TRBV5-1	NA	TRBJ2-1	TGCGCCAGCAGCTTGAAAGCAACTAGCGGGACAACCTACAATGAGCAGTTCTTC	CASSLKATSGTTYNEQFF
TRBD2	TRBV27	NA	TRBJ2-1	TGTGCCAGCAGTCCCAGGAAGGGCGTTCTAAGGCTAGCGGGAGAAAATGAGCAGTTCTTC	CASSPRKGVLRLAGENEQFF
TRBD2	TRBV28	once	TRBJ2-5	TGTGCCAGCAGTTTCCGGGGGCCTAGCGGGAAAGAGACCCAGTACTTC	CASSFRGPSGKETQYF
TRBD1	TRBV4-2	NA	TRBJ2-3	TGTGCCAGCAGCCAAGATCGGGGACAGGGGCGCTCAGACACAGATACGCAGTATTTT	CASSQDRGQGRSDTDTQYF